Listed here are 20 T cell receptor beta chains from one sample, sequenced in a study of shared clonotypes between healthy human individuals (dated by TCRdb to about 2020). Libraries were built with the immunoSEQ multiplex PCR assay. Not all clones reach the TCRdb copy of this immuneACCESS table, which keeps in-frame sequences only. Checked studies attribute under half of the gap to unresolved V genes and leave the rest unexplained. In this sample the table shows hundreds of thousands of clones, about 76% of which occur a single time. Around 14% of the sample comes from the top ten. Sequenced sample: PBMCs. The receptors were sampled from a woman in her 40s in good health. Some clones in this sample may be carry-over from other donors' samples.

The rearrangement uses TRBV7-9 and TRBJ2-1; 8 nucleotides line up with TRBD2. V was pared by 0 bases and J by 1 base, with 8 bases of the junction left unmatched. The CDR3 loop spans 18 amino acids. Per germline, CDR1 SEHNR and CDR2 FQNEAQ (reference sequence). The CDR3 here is CASSLAIPSGSSYNEQFF. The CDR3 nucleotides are TGTGCCAGCAGCTTAGCGATCCCCAGCGGGAGTTCCTACAATGAGCAGTTCTTC.

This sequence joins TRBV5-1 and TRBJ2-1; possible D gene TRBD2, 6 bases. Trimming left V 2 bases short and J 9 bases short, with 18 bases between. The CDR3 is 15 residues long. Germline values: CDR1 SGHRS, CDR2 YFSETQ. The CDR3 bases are TGCGCCAGCAGCTTTAGCGGAGCCTCCGGCGGTGAGCAGTTCTTC. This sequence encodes CASSFSGASGGEQFF.

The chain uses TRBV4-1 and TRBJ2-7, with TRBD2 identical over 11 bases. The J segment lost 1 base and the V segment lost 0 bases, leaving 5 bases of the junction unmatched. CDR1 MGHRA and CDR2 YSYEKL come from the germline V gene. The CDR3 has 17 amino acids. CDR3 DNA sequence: TGCGCCAGCAGCCAAGAGGGTAGCGGGAGGGGGTCCTACGAGCAGTACTTC. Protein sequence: CASSQEGSGRGSYEQYF.

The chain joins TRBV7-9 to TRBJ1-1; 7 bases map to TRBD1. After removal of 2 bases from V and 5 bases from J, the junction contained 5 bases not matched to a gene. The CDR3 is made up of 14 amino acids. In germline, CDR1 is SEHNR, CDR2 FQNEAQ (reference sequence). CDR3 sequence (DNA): TGTGCCAGCAGCTTAACAGGGGATGGGACTGAAGCTTTCTTT. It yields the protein CASSLTGDGTEAFF.

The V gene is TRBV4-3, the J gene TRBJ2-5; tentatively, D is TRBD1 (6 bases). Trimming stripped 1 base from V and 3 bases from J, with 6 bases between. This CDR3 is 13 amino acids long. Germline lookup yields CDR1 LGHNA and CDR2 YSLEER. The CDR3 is CASSQGTEETQYF. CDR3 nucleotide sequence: TGCGCCAGCAGCCAAGGGACAGAAGAGACCCAGTACTTC.

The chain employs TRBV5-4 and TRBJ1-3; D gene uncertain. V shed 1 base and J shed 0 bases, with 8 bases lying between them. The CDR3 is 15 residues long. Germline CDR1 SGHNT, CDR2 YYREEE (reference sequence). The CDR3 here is CASSLPGISGNTIYF. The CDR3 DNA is TGTGCCAGCAGCTTGCCGGGGATCTCTGGAAACACCATATATTTT.

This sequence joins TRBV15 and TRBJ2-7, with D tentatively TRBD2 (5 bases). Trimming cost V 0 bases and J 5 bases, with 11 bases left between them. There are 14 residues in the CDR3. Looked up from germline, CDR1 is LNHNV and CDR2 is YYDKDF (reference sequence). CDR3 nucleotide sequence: TGTGCCACCAGCAGAGATCTCACTAGGAACGAGCAGTACTTC. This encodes CATSRDLTRNEQYF. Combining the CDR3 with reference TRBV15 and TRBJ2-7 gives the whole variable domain DAMVIQNPRYQVTQFGKPVTLSCSQTLNHNVMYWYQQKSSQAPKLLFHYYDKDFNNEADTPDNFQSRRPNTSFCFLDIRSPGLGDTAMYLCATSRDLTRNEQYFGPGTRLTVT.

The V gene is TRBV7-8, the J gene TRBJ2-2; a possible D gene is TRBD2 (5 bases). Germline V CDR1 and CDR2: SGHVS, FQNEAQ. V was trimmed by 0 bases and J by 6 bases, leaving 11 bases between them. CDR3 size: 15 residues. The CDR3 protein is CASSLAGRTPGELFF. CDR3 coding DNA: TGTGCCAGCAGCTTAGCTGGGAGAACACCCGGGGAGCTGTTTTTT.

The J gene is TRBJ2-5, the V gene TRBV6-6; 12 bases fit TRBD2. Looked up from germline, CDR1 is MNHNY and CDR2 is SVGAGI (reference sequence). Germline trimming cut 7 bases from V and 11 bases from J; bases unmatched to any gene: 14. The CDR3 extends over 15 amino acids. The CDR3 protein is CASKAGTSGRWEQYF. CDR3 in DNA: TGTGCCAGCAAGGCCGGGACTAGCGGGCGTTGGGAGCAGTACTTC.

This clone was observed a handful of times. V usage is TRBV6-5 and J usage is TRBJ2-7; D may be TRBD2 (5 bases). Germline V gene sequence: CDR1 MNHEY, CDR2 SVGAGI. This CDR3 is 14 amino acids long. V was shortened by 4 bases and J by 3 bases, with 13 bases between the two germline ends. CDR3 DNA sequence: TGTGCCAGCAGTTTTGGGCTAGAGGGCTACGAGCAGTACTTC. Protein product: CASSFGLEGYEQYF.

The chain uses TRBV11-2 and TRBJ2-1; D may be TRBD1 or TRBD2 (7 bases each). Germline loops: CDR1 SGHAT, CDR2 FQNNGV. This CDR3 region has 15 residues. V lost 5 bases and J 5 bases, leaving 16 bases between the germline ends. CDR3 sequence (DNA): TGTGCCAGCAGCCCGCTGGGGGGGACAGACAATGAGCAGTTCTTC. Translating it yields CASSPLGGTDNEQFF.

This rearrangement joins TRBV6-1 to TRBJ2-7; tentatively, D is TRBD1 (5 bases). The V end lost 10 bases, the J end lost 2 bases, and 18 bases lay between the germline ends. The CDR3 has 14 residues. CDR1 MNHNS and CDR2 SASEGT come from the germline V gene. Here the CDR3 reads CAIKYQGFPYEQYF. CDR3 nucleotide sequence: TGTGCCATCAAATACCAGGGCTTTCCCTACGAGCAGTACTTC.

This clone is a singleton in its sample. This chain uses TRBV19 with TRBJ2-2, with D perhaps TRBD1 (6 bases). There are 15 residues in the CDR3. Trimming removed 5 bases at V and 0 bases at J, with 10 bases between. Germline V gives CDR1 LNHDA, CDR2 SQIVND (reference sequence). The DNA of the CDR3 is TGTGCCAGTAGTGTAGGACAGACGAACACCGGGGAGCTGTTTTTT. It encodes CASSVGQTNTGELFF. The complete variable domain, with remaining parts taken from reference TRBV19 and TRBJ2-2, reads DGGITQSPKYLFRKEGQNVTLSCEQNLNHDAMYWYRQDPGQGLRLIYYSQIVNDFQKGDIAEGYSVSREKKESFPLTVTSAQKNPTAFYLCASSVGQTNTGELFFGEGSRLTVL.

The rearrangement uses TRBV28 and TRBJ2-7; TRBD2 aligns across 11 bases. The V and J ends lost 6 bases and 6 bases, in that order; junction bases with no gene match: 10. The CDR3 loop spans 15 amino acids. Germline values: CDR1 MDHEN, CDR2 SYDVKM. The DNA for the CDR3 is TGTGCCAGCAGGGGACTAGCGGTTAGGCGGGGCGAGCAGTACTTC. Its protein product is CASRGLAVRRGEQYF.

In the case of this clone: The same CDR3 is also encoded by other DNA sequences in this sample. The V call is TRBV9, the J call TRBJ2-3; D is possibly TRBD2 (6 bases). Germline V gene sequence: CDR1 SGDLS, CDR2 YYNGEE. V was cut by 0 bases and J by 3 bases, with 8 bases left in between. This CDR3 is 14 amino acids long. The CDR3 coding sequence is TGTGCCAGCAGCGTAGGGGGGAGGACAGATACGCAGTATTTT. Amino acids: CASSVGGRTDTQYF. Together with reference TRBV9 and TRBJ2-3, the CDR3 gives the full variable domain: DSGVTQTPKHLITATGQRVTLRCSPRSGDLSVYWYQQSLDQGLQFLIQYYNGEERAKGNILERFSAQQFPDLHSELNLSSLELGDSALYFCASSVGGRTDTQYFGPGTRLTVL.

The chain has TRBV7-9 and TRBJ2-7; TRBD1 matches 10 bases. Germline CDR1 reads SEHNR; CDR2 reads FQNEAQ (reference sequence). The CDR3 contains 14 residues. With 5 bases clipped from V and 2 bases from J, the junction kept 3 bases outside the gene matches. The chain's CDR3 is CASSPGTGAYEQYF. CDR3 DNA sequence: TGTGCCAGCAGCCCCGGGACAGGGGCCTACGAGCAGTACTTC.

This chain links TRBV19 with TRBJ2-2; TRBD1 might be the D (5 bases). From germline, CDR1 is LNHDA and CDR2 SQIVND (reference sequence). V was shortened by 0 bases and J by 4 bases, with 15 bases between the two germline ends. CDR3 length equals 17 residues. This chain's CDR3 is CASSIDSQGASTGELFF. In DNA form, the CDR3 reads TGTGCCAGTAGTATAGATTCCCAGGGTGCGAGCACCGGGGAGCTGTTTTTT.

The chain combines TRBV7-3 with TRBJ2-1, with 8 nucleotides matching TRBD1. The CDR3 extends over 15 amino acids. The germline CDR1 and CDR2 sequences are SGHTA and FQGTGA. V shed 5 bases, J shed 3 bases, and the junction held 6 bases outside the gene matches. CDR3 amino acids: CASSAGQGNYNEQFF. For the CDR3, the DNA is TGTGCCAGCAGCGCAGGACAGGGAAACTACAATGAGCAGTTCTTC.

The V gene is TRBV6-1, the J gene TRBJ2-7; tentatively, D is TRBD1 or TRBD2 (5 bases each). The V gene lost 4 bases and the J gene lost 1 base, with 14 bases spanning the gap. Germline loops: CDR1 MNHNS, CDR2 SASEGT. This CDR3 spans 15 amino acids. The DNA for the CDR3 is TGTGCCAGCAGTGGCCGGGACGGGATATCCTACGAGCAGTACTTC. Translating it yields CASSGRDGISYEQYF.

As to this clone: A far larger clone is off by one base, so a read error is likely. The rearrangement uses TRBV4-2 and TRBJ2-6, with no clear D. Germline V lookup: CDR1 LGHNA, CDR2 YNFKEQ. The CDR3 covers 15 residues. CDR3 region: CASSQEGSGVNVLTF. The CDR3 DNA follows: TGTGCCAGCAGCCAAGAGGGGTCTGGGGTCAACGTCCTGACTTTC.